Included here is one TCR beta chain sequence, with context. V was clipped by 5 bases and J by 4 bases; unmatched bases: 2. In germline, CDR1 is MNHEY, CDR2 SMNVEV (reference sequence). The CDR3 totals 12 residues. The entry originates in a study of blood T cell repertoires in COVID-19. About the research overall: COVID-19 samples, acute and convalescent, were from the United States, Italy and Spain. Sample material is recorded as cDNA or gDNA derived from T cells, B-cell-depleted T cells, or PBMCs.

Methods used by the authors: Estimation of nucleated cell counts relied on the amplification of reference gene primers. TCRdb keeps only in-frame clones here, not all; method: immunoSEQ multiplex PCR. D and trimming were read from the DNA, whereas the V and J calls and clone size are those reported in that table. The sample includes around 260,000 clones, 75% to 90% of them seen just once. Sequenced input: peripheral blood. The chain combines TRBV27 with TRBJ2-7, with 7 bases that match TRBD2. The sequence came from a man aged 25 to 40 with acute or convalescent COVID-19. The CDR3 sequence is CASSPGGYEQYF. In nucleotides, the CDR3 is TGTGCCAGCAGTCCCGGGGGGTACGAGCAGTACTTC.